The present T cell receptor (beta chain) was sequenced within a study of CD8 T cells in ankylosing spondylitis. Study-wide results and caveats: Made up of fewer than ten highly homologous variants, a TCR beta motif appeared characteristic of ankylosing spondylitis blood.

The CDR3 extends over 15 amino acids. Germline trimming cut 7 bases from V and 5 bases from J; bases unmatched to any gene: 8. Germline CDR1 reads MNHEY; CDR2 reads SVGEGT. This clonotype was counted between two and nine times. Its antigen is not identified. Construction of TCR beta libraries was performed using quantitative 5'-RACE with molecular barcodes. Each CDR3 protein gets one entry after TCRdb re-called the 5' RACE reads with MiXCR. The profile covers 450,000 to 550,000 distinct CDR3 sequences, with roughly 5% appearing a single time and roughly 3.5% taken by the ten largest. The sample consisted of blood, either unsorted or a sorted T cell fraction (not recorded which). This TCR was sampled from a male donor with ankylosing spondylitis. The chain employs TRBV6-2 or TRBV6-3 and TRBJ2-1, with 10 bases identical to TRBD2. The chain's CDR3 is CASNPLAGEHNEQFF. As DNA, the CDR3 is TGTGCCAGCAACCCCCTAGCGGGGGAGCACAATGAGCAGTTCTTC.